This T cell receptor (beta chain) was documented in a study of cytomegalovirus exposure and HLA in healthy donors. Study context: There were 117 million unique TCR beta sequences, drawn from approximately 180 million T cells, in an earlier analysis.

PCR used 60 Vbeta primers and 13 Jbeta primers. Generated by immunoSEQ multiplex PCR, the TCRdb table keeps only in-frame clones and is missing some. This table holds around 100,000 clones, around 80% found once. Points on this clone: Its antigen is unknown.

This CDR3 region has 14 residues. Looked up from germline, CDR1 is MDHEN and CDR2 is SYDVKM. V was cut by 6 bases and J by 8 bases, with 19 bases left in between. Study-wide findings and caveats: As was reported, the classifier diagnosed cytomegalovirus status with high specificity and sensitivity. Most TCR beta V segments were productive about 87% or about 30% of the time in an earlier analysis. The only immune exposure information that was available was CMV serostatus.

Source material: PBMCs. The V and J genes are TRBV28 and TRBJ1-2; possible D gene TRBD1, 6 bases. The sequence was obtained from a man aged 25 to 40 in good health and CMV-seropositive. This CDR3 reads CASSSPGRQGGYTF. The CDR3 DNA reads as TGTGCCAGCAGCTCACCGGGACGCCAGGGGGGCTACACCTTC.